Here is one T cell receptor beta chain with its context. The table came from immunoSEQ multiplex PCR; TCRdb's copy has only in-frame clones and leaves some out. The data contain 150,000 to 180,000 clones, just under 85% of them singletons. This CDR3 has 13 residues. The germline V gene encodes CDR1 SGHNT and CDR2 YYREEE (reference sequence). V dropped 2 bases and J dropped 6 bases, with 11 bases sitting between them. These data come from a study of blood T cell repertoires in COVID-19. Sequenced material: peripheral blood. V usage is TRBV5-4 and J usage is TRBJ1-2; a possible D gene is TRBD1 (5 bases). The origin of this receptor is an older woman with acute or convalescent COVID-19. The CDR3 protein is CASSFYGANGYTF. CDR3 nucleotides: TGTGCCAGCAGCTTTTATGGGGCTAATGGCTACACCTTC.